The clone carrying this TCR beta chain was seen only once. Produced via immunoSEQ multiplex PCR; TCRdb's table is partial and in-frame only. In the table there are under 350,000 clones, approximately 83% of which are singletons. This entry belongs to a study of blood T cell repertoires in COVID-19. Across the whole study: Italy, Spain and the United States were the sources of the convalescent and acute COVID-19 samples. From T cells, B-cell-depleted T cells, or PBMCs came the material, which was cDNA or gDNA.

Germline CDR1 reads LGHNA; CDR2 reads YSLEER. The CDR3 runs 17 residues. Trimming pared 2 bases from V and 3 bases from J, leaving 16 bases between. This receptor was obtained from a woman in her forties or fifties who had recovered from COVID-19. What was sequenced was peripheral blood. The gene calls are TRBV4-3 and TRBJ1-4; the D is unclear. The CDR3 sequence is CASSQSSGYRANEKLFF. DNA of the CDR3: TGCGCCAGCAGCCAATCCTCGGGGTACCGGGCTAATGAAAAACTGTTTTTT.